These 27 T cell receptor beta chains came from one sample sequenced in a study of T cell repertoires in cytomegalovirus infection (dated by TCRdb to about 2019). TCRdb records Illumina HiSeq 1500 as the sequencer. The public reads were quality trimmed at Q25 with fastp and then assembled into clones with MiXCR by TCRdb, keeping productive beta chains. Merged by CDR3 protein, the rows form single entries marked with the most common genes and DNA. The sample contains roughly 720,000 distinct CDR3 sequences, approximately 34% of them found a single time. The ten largest clones represent about 2.8% of the sample. The source material was PBMCs. Every receptor here comes from a human donor in good health (CMV status not recorded). Some clones in this sample may be carry-over from other donors' samples.

The rearrangement joins TRBV19 to TRBJ2-5; 8 bases fit TRBD1. The CDR3 loop spans 14 amino acids. J was trimmed by 2 bases and V by 5 bases; bases with no gene match: 4. Germline CDR1 is LNHDA and CDR2 is SQIVND (reference sequence). CDR3 in DNA: TGTGCCAGTAGTTCCTACAGGGGGCAAGAGACCCAGTACTTC. This encodes CASSSYRGQETQYF.

The chain employs TRBV10-3 and TRBJ2-2; maybe TRBD1 (7 bases). V shed 10 bases and J shed 2 bases, with 20 bases lying between them. CDR3 length equals 16 residues. CDR1 and CDR2 (germline): ENHRY, SYGVKD. Here the CDR3 DNA reads TGTGCCACAGGGGGGATGAAGATAGCAAACACCGGGGAGCTGTTTTTT. Translating it yields CATGGMKIANTGELFF.

This clonotype was detected only a few times. J is TRBJ1-4 and V is TRBV7-9, with 9 positions matching TRBD1. With 2 bases clipped from V and 5 bases from J, the junction kept 3 bases outside the gene matches. CDR3 length: 15 amino acids. CDR1 is SEHNR and CDR2 is FQNEAQ in the germline V gene (reference sequence). The CDR3 here is CASSLWTGDNEKLFF. In nucleotides, the CDR3 is TGTGCCAGCAGCTTATGGACAGGGGACAATGAAAAACTGTTTTTT.

The chain is built from TRBV25-1 and TRBJ1-6; the match to TRBD1 covers 7 bases. Germline CDR1 is MGHDK and CDR2 is SYGVNS. V was clipped by 3 bases and J by 12 bases; unmatched bases: 17. The CDR3 has 17 amino acids. In DNA form, the CDR3 reads TGTGCCAGCAGTGATTCCAAGGACAGGCCAACTCGGGGACCCCTCCACTTT. Amino acids: CASSDSKDRPTRGPLHF.

This clonotype has just one count. The rearrangement uses TRBV19 and TRBJ1-5, with 7 bases identical to TRBD1. CDR1 is LNHDA, CDR2 SQIVND, per germline (reference sequence). The CDR3 consists of 18 residues. V dropped 1 base and J dropped 6; count of bases not matched to a gene: 15. CDR3 protein: CASSIGANRGPKIQPQHF. The CDR3 DNA is TGTGCCAGTAGTATAGGGGCAAACAGGGGACCCAAAATTCAGCCCCAGCATTTT.

This clonotype was observed a few times. The V and J genes are TRBV14 and TRBJ1-4, with D hard to call. CDR1 is SGHDN, CDR2 FVKESK, per germline. The ends were cut back, 0 bases at V and 6 bases at J, with 5 bases in the middle. This CDR3 is 13 amino acids long. The CDR3 sequence is CASSQDLYEKLFF. The CDR3 DNA sequence: TGTGCCAGCAGCCAAGATCTATATGAAAAACTGTTTTTT.

This clonotype was recorded a few times. The chain combines TRBV12-3 or TRBV12-4 with TRBJ2-3, with 7 bases aligning to TRBD2. This CDR3 has 16 residues. V lost 6 bases, J lost 1 base, and 10 bases stayed unmatched. Here the CDR3 DNA reads TGTGCCAGCAGCCCCTTCCTGAGCGGGGGCACAGATACGCAGTATTTT. Residues: CASSPFLSGGTDTQYF.

The chain has TRBV28 and TRBJ1-2; D is undetermined. This CDR3 has 12 residues. V shed 3 bases and J shed 4 bases, with 6 bases lying between them. The germline gives CDR1 MDHEN, CDR2 SYDVKM. CDR3 residues: CASSFRSYGYTF. The DNA for the CDR3 is TGTGCCAGCAGTTTCCGGAGCTATGGCTACACCTTC.

The table lists this clonotype with a few counts. The chain uses TRBV7-9 and TRBJ2-2; 9 nucleotides line up with TRBD2. V shed 4 bases and J 6 bases; nucleotides not matched to a gene: 21. Per the germline V gene, CDR1 is SEHNR and CDR2 is FQNEAQ (reference sequence). This CDR3 is 20 amino acids long. CDR3 residues: CASSSQFTAAREGRSGELFF. In nucleotides, the CDR3 is TGTGCCAGCAGCTCCCAGTTTACGGCGGCGCGGGAGGGCCGCTCCGGGGAGCTGTTTTTT.

The chain combines TRBV12-3 or TRBV12-4 with TRBJ1-4; possibly TRBD1 for D (6 bases). The ends were cut back, 7 bases at V and 8 bases at J, with 20 bases in the middle. The CDR3 spans 15 residues. The CDR3 spells CASTSRRGAREKLFF. CDR3 in DNA: TGTGCCAGCACGTCGAGGCGGGGGGCAAGGGAAAAACTGTTTTTT.

The V and J genes are TRBV20-1 and TRBJ2-7, with D possibly TRBD1 on 7 matching bases. Germline lookup yields CDR1 DFQATT and CDR2 SNEGSKA (reference sequence). The CDR3 loop spans 14 amino acids. The V end was cut by 5 bases, the J end by 2 bases, with 16 bases between. The CDR3 region is CSAPGGGLTYEQYF. The CDR3, as DNA: TGCAGTGCTCCCGGAGGGGGCTTAACCTACGAGCAGTACTTC.

To note about this clonotype: A junction boundary mismatches the germline segment, possibly from a read error. CDR3 nucleotides: TGTGCCAGCAGTTTCCTTGCGGGAGGGCCAGGGGAGCCGTTCTTC. It encodes CASSFLAGGPGEPFF. The rearrangement links TRBV28 to TRBJ2-1; 9 bases line up with TRBD2. Per the germline V gene, CDR1 is MDHEN and CDR2 is SYDVKM. The CDR3 loop spans 15 amino acids.

This chain joins TRBV4-2 and TRBJ1-2, with 7 nucleotides matching TRBD1. CDR1 is LGHNA, CDR2 YNFKEQ, per germline. This CDR3 contains 17 residues. The V and J ends lost 2 bases and 7 bases, in that order; junction bases with no gene match: 16. This CDR3 is CASSQSPPTTGLGGYTF. In nucleotides, the CDR3 is TGTGCCAGCAGCCAATCTCCTCCTACGACAGGGTTGGGTGGCTACACCTTC.

The J gene is TRBJ2-3, the V gene TRBV2; the match to TRBD2 covers 13 bases. From germline, CDR1 is SNHLY and CDR2 FYNNEI. The CDR3 is made up of 15 amino acids. V was pared by 6 bases and J by 2 bases, with 2 bases of the junction left unmatched. The CDR3 DNA follows: TGTGCCAGCAGACTAGCGGGGGGGTCCACAGATACGCAGTATTTT. As protein: CASRLAGGSTDTQYF.

This clonotype appeared many times. The chain joins TRBV7-9 to TRBJ2-7; maybe TRBD2 (7 bases). The CDR3 consists of 14 residues. V lost 4 bases, J lost 0 bases, and 10 bases lay in between. CDR1 and CDR2 (germline): SEHNR, FQNEAQ (reference sequence). The CDR3 loop reads CASSWGGSSYEQYF. As DNA, the CDR3 is TGTGCCAGCAGCTGGGGGGGCTCCTCCTACGAGCAGTACTTC.

This clonotype was counted ten times or more. This chain uses TRBV7-8 with TRBJ2-7; no clear D. The CDR3 is made up of 16 amino acids. In germline, CDR1 is SGHVS, CDR2 FQNEAQ. The germline V and J ends were trimmed by 4 bases and 0 bases, with 16 bases remaining between them. CDR3 coding DNA: TGTGCCAGCAGCTCCTATAACGCACAAGGCTCCTACGAGCAGTACTTC. As protein: CASSSYNAQGSYEQYF.

This clonotype turned up a few times. This chain links TRBV11-2 with TRBJ2-5, with D possibly matching TRBD2 (6 bases). Trimming cost V 2 bases and J 4 bases, with 17 bases left between them. The germline V gene has CDR1 SGHAT and CDR2 FQNNGV. This CDR3 is 16 amino acids long. The CDR3, as DNA: TGTGCCAGCAGCTTATTCGCCGGGCAGGAGGGAGAGACCCAGTACTTC. Protein: CASSLFAGQEGETQYF.

The CDR3 spells CSAREGQAKNIQYF. In DNA form, the CDR3 reads TGCAGTGCTAGAGAGGGACAGGCCAAAAACATTCAGTACTTC. The J gene is TRBJ2-4, the V gene TRBV20-1, with 7 bases matching TRBD1. Trimming took 0 bases from V and 1 from J; bases not matched to a gene: 0. Looked up from germline, CDR1 is DFQATT and CDR2 is SNEGSKA (reference sequence). The CDR3 covers 14 residues.

V and J are TRBV7-9 and TRBJ1-1; D is unclear. The CDR3 contains 13 residues. V was pared by 2 bases and J by 11 bases, with 15 bases between. From germline, CDR1 is SEHNR and CDR2 FQNEAQ (reference sequence). CDR3 sequence reads: CASSLSDRGRAFF. For the CDR3, the DNA is TGTGCCAGCAGCTTATCGGATCGCGGCAGGGCTTTCTTT. The full variable domain, in which reference TRBV7-9 and TRBJ1-1 provide the parts outside the CDR3, is DTGVSQNPRHKITKRGQNVTFRCDPISEHNRLYWYRQTLGQGPEFLTYFQNEAQLEKSRLLSDRFSAERPKGSFSTLEIQRTEQGDSAMYLCASSLSDRGRAFFGQGTRLTVV.

This clonotype was seen only a few times. The chain carries TRBV4-1 and TRBJ1-1; the match to TRBD1 covers 7 bases. This CDR3 comprises 16 residues. The germline V gene encodes CDR1 MGHRA and CDR2 YSYEKL. The junction had 9 bases not matched to a gene; V was cut back by 4 bases and J by 1 base. The CDR3 protein is CASSLVRGTENTEAFF. CDR3 sequence (DNA): TGCGCCAGCAGCCTAGTCAGGGGGACAGAGAACACTGAAGCTTTCTTT.

This chain connects TRBV6-2 or TRBV6-3 to TRBJ1-1; TRBD1 matches 7 bases. V lost 2 bases to trimming and J lost 0 bases; unmatched junction nucleotides: 15. Germline assignment: CDR1 MNHEY and CDR2 SVGEGT. There are 19 residues in the CDR3. CDR3 region: CASSYNRQGLFGMNTEAFF. In nucleotides, the CDR3 is TGTGCCAGCAGTTACAACCGACAGGGTCTATTCGGTATGAACACTGAAGCTTTCTTT.

The chain uses TRBV4-1 and TRBJ2-1, with D possibly TRBD2 on 5 matching bases. The CDR3 runs 16 residues. Between the trimmed V and J ends, which lost 0 bases and 3 bases, there was a span of 12 bases. CDR1 is MGHRA and CDR2 is YSYEKL in the germline V gene. The CDR3 DNA is TGCGCCAGCAGCCAAGAAAAGACTACTCTCTACAATGAGCAGTTCTTC. Amino acids: CASSQEKTTLYNEQFF.

The sample holds a few counts of this clonotype. This rearrangement joins TRBV2 to TRBJ1-2; 7 nucleotides match TRBD1. V shed 2 bases, J shed 2 bases, and the junction held 2 bases outside the gene matches. This CDR3 is built from 14 residues. In germline, CDR1 is SNHLY, CDR2 FYNNEI. Here the CDR3 DNA reads TGTGCCAGCAGTGAATACAGGGGAAACTATGGCTACACCTTC. Translation: CASSEYRGNYGYTF.

This clonotype has a count of ten or more. J is TRBJ1-5 and V is TRBV12-3 or TRBV12-4; no definite D call. The CDR3 extends over 13 amino acids. V lost 6 bases, J lost 2 bases, and 8 bases lay in between. CDR3 coding DNA: TGTGCCAGCAGCCCTTATCGCAATCAGCCCCAGCATTTT. It specifies CASSPYRNQPQHF.

The chain employs TRBV27 and TRBJ2-6, with D unresolved. Germline values: CDR1 MNHEY, CDR2 SMNVEV (reference sequence). Trimming shortened V by 4 bases and J by 0 bases, and 7 bases separated the two germline ends. The CDR3 spans 15 residues. This CDR3 is CASSSPISGANVLTF. The CDR3 DNA reads as TGTGCCAGCAGTTCCCCTATCTCTGGGGCCAACGTCCTGACTTTC.

Points on this clonotype: A junction end diverges from the germline sequence, so it may reflect a read error. The chain is built from TRBV7-9 and TRBJ2-7; tentatively, D is TRBD2 (5 bases). The CDR3 is made up of 9 amino acids. The germline V gene encodes CDR1 SEHNR and CDR2 FQNEAQ (reference sequence). Here the CDR3 DNA reads TGTGCCAGAGGTACGGACTTTGACTTC. Its translation: CARGTDFDF.

The V call is TRBV5-1, the J call TRBJ2-1, with D possibly being TRBD1 or TRBD2 (5 bases each). Germline assignment: CDR1 SGHRS and CDR2 YFSETQ. The V and J ends lost 4 bases and 8 bases respectively, with 13 bases between them. There are 13 residues in the CDR3. The CDR3 region has the DNA TGCGCCAGCAGCGTGGGGGTTGGGGATGAGCAGTTCTTC. This encodes CASSVGVGDEQFF.